The clone carrying this T cell receptor beta chain came up once. The sample originates from a study of identical twins. Trimming removed 6 bases at V and 0 bases at J, with 18 bases between. The germline V gene encodes CDR1 SEHNR and CDR2 FQNEAQ (reference sequence). There are 17 residues in the CDR3. TCRdb used MiXCR to reprocess the 5' RACE reads, holding one entry per CDR3 protein. The top ten hold approximately 4.5% of the sample, which has roughly 750,000 distinct CDR3 sequences, over 20% seen once. These data also formed part of another study, on T cells expressing NK-cell markers. This second study notes: Among the experiments, several used an anti-gamma-delta TCR antibody to restrict sorting to alpha-beta TCR T cells. Topping the CD3+CD56-NKG2C+ fraction as well were these clonotypes, in a few donors.

The specimen sequenced was PBMCs. This receptor was taken from a woman between 18 and 29 years old in good health. The rearrangement links TRBV7-9 to TRBJ2-1; D is uncertain. CDR3 sequence: CASSSSYRPSSYNEQFF. The CDR3, as DNA: TGTGCCAGCAGTTCCTCCTACCGGCCGAGCTCCTACAATGAGCAGTTCTTC.